These 10 T cell receptor beta chains were sequenced from one sample in a study of metastatic and nonmetastatic thyroid tumors. TCRdb used MiXCR to call clones anew from the PCR reads. The profile shows fewer than 55,000 clones, 15% to 20% of them singletons. Ahead of thyroid surgery, no patient had received treatment of any kind. Material for sequencing was blood. Receptor source: a female donor with papillary thyroid cancer or a benign thyroid nodule (not recorded which). Some clones in this sample may be carry-over from other donors' samples.

This clone was seen a handful of times. This may arise from a read error, as a much more abundant clone is one base away. The chain uses TRBV2 and TRBJ1-4; possibly TRBD1 for D (5 bases). Germline loops: CDR1 SNHLY, CDR2 FYNNEI. Trimming shortened V by 8 bases and J by 8 bases, and 15 bases separated the two germline ends. The CDR3 loop spans 13 amino acids. This CDR3 is CASWLGVGEKLFF. The CDR3 DNA follows: TGTGCCAGCTGGTTGGGGGTTGGAGAAAAACTGTTTTTT.

This clone was found many times. This chain joins TRBV19 and TRBJ1-4, with 8 bases matching TRBD1. V lost 7 bases and J lost 5; bases outside the gene matches: 6. CDR3 size: 14 residues. Germline CDR1 reads LNHDA; CDR2 reads SQIVND (reference sequence). This CDR3 is CASTRDRRNEKLFF. The CDR3 DNA sequence: TGTGCCAGTACAAGGGACAGGAGAAATGAAAAACTGTTTTTT.

Regarding this clone: One junction end does not reproduce the germline sequence, and a read error may be involved. The chain combines TRBV11-2 with TRBJ1-6; TRBD1 aligns across 7 bases. CDR3 length: 15 amino acids. The germline CDR1 and CDR2 sequences are SGHAT and FQNNGV. As DNA, the CDR3 is TGTGCCAGCACCTTAAGGGGACAGATTAATTCACCCCTCCACTTT. Amino acids: CASTLRGQINSPLHF.

This clone was detected ten times or more. The chain couples TRBV5-4 to TRBJ2-5; 7 bases line up with TRBD1. There are 15 residues in the CDR3. In germline, CDR1 is SGHNT, CDR2 YYREEE (reference sequence). J gave up 4 bases and V 0 bases, and 6 bases lay outside the gene matches. The CDR3 DNA follows: TGTGCCAGCAGCTTGGCTAGGGGGCGCGGAGAGACCCAGTACTTC. Amino acid sequence: CASSLARGRGETQYF.

This clone occurred many times. The chain links TRBV6-2 or TRBV6-3 to TRBJ1-1; D is perhaps TRBD1 (5 bases). The CDR3 consists of 16 residues. Germline V gene sequence: CDR1 MNHEY, CDR2 SVGEGT. V lost 6 bases to trimming and J lost 1 base, with 18 bases between them. In nucleotides, the CDR3 is TGTGCCAGCAGCCACAGACAGTACTCACGGAACACTGAAGCTTTCTTT. It encodes CASSHRQYSRNTEAFF.

As for this clone: A much bigger clone sits one base away, suggesting this may be a read error. The same CDR3 is also encoded by other DNA sequences in this sample. The V call is TRBV29-1, the J call TRBJ2-5; tentatively, D is TRBD1 (6 bases). Germline CDR1 is SQVTM and CDR2 is ANQGSEA. Trimming removed 4 bases at V and 2 bases at J, with 8 bases between. CDR3 size: 12 residues. This CDR3 is CSVGGGQETQYF. CDR3 sequence (DNA): TGCAGCGTTGGAGGGGGTCAAGAGACCCAGTACTTC.

This clone is deemed medium-sized. The chain recombines TRBV6-1 with TRBJ2-2; tentatively, D is TRBD1 (6 bases). The CDR3 has 15 amino acids. CDR1 and CDR2 from the germline V gene are MNHNS and SASEGT. V was clipped by 7 bases and J by 0 bases, with 12 bases between them. The CDR3 DNA reads as TGTGCCAGCACATTCGGGACACCGAACACCGGGGAGCTGTTTTTT. Protein: CASTFGTPNTGELFF.

This clone was seen at least ten times. This chain links TRBV6-2 or TRBV6-3 with TRBJ1-1; 7 bases map to TRBD1. Germline V gene sequence: CDR1 MNHEY, CDR2 SVGEGT. This CDR3 is built from 14 residues. Trimming cost V 5 bases and J 5 bases; bases outside gene matches: 8. The CDR3 nucleotides are TGTGCCAGCAGTGTCGACAGGGACAAGACTGAAGCTTTCTTT. This sequence encodes CASSVDRDKTEAFF.

The chain is built from TRBV27 and TRBJ1-2; D is perhaps TRBD1 (5 bases). This CDR3 has 15 residues. Trimming cost V 10 bases and J 6 bases, with 24 bases left between them. Germline V lookup: CDR1 MNHEY, CDR2 SMNVEV (reference sequence). CDR3 sequence (DNA): TGTGCCATCATCCTCGATGGGGGGACTCGGGATGGCTACACCTTC. This encodes CAIILDGGTRDGYTF.

This clone was recorded a few times. One junction end does not reproduce the germline sequence, and a read error may be involved. V gene TRBV6-1 combines with J gene TRBJ1-5; 7 bases map to TRBD1. The CDR3 consists of 12 residues. Germline V gene sequence: CDR1 MNHNS, CDR2 SASEGT. The CDR3 region has the DNA TGTGCCAGAAGGGACAGCAATCAGGCCCAGCATTTT. As protein: CARRDSNQAQHF.